The clone carrying this TCR beta chain was counted ten times or more. These data belong to a study of prognosis after radiotherapy for stage I lung cancer. CDR1 and CDR2 (germline): SGHRS, YFSETQ. Trimming pared 1 base from V and 1 base from J, leaving 18 bases between. The CDR3 is made up of 17 amino acids. It was by two-round multiplex PCR that TCR beta CDR3 was amplified from genomic DNA. The first round of PCR was done with primers that matched each TRBV and TRBJ gene. TCRdb re-analysed the multiplex PCR reads in MiXCR, keeping a single row per CDR3 protein. The top ten clones hold approximately 17% of a sample with around 31,000 distinct CDR3 sequences, around 48% of them seen once.

This specimen was PBMCs, taken before or after stereotactic body radiation therapy (not recorded which). The gene calls are TRBV5-1 and TRBJ2-7, with D tentatively TRBD2 (6 bases). The source is a donor aged 50 or older with non-small cell lung cancer. CDR3 sequence: CASSLRLGGTLSYEQYF. DNA of the CDR3: TGCGCCAGCAGCTTGAGGTTAGGTGGGACTCTTTCCTACGAGCAGTACTTC.